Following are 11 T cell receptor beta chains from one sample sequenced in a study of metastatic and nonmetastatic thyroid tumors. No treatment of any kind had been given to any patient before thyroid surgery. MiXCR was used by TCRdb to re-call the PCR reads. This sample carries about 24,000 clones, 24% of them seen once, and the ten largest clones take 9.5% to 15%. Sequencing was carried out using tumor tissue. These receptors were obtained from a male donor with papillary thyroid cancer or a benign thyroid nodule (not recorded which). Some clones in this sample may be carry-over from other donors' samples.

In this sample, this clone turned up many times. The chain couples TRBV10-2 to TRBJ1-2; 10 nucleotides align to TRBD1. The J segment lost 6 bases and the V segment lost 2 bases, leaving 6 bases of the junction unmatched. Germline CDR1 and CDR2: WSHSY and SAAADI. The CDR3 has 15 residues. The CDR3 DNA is TGCGCCAGCAGTGAGGTGACAGGGGGCCCCAATGGCTACACCTTC. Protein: CASSEVTGGPNGYTF.

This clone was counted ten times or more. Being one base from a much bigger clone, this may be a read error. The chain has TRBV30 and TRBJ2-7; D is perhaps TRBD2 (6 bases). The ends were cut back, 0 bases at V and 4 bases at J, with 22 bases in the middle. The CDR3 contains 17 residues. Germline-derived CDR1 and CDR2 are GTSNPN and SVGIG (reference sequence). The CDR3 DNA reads TGTGCCTGGAGTGTAGCTGGGGGGTCCTCCGGATCTTACGAGCAGTACTTC. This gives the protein CAWSVAGGSSGSYEQYF.

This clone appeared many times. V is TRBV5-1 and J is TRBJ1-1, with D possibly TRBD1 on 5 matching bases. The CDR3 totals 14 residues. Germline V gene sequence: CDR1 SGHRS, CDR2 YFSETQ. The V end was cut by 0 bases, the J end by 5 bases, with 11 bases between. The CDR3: CASSLERGRTEAFF. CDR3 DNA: TGCGCCAGCAGCTTGGAAAGGGGTAGGACTGAAGCTTTCTTT. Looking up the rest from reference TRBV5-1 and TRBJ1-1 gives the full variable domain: KAGVTQTPRYLIKTRGQQVTLSCSPISGHRSVSWYQQTPGQGLQFLFEYFSETQRNKGNFPGRFSGRQFSNSRSEMNVSTLELGDSALYLCASSLERGRTEAFFGQGTRLTVV.

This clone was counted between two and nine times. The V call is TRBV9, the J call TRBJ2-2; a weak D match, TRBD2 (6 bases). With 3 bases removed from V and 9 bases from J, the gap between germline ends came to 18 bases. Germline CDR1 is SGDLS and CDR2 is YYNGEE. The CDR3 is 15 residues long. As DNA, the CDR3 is TGTGCCAGCAGCGGGGAGGTCCCTGAACACCGGGAGCTGTTTTTT. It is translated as CASSGEVPEHRELFF.

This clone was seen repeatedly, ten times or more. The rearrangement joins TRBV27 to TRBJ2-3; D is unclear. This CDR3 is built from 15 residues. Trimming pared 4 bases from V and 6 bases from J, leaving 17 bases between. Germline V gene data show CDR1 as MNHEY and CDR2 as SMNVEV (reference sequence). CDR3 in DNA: TGTGCCAGCAGTTCTCTGATGAGTGTGGCGGATACGCAGTATTTT. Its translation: CASSSLMSVADTQYF.

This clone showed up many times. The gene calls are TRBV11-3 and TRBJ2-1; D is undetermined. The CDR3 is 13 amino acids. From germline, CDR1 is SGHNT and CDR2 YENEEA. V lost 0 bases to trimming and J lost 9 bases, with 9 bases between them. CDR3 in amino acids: CASSLDPSTEQFF. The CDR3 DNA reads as TGTGCCAGCAGCTTAGACCCTTCTACTGAGCAGTTCTTC.

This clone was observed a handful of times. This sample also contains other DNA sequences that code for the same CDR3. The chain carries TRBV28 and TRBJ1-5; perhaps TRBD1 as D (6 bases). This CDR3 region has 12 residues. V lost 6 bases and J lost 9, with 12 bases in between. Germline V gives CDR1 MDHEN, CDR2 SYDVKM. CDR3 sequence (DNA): TGTGCCAGCAGCTCACAGGGTCGGCCCCAGCATTTT. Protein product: CASSSQGRPQHF.

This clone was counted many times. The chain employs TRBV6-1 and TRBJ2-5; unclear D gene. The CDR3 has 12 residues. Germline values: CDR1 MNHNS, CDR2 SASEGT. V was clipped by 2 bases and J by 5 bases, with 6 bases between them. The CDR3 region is CASSETRETQYF. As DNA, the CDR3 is TGTGCCAGCAGTGAAACCCGGGAGACCCAGTACTTC.

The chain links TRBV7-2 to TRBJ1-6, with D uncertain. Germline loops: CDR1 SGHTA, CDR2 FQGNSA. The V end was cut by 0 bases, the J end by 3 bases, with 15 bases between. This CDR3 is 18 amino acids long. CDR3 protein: CASSLASGPSNYNSPLHF. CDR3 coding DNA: TGTGCCAGCAGCTTAGCGTCAGGTCCTTCCAACTATAATTCACCCCTCCACTTT.

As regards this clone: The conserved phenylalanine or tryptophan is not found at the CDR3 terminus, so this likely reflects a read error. CDR3 sequence: CAISLRQGGEQYS. Written as DNA, the CDR3 is TGCGCCATCAGCTTACGTCAGGGAGGCGAGCAGTACTCC. V is TRBV5-1 and J is TRBJ2-7, with D possibly being TRBD2 (6 bases). Germline V gene sequence: CDR1 SGHRS, CDR2 YFSETQ. This CDR3 spans 13 amino acids.

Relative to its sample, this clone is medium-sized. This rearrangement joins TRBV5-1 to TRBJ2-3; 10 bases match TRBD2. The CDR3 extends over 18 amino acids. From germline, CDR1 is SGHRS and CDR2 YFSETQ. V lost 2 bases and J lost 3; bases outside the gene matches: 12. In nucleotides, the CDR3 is TGCGCCAGCAGCTTTGATCCGGAGCGGGAGGGCCGGACAGATACGCAGTATTTT. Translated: CASSFDPEREGRTDTQYF.